What follows are 12 T cell receptor beta chains derived from one specimen sequenced in a study of Graves' ophthalmopathy and Graves' hyperthyroidism. TCR beta CDR3 amplification used RNA transcripts. HTBI primers were employed in first-round RT-PCR, then a second-round multiplex PCR followed. Each CDR3 protein gets one entry after TCRdb re-called the multiplex PCR reads with MiXCR. The data contain about 420,000 distinct CDR3 sequences, under 25% of them singletons. Material: peripheral blood. Receptors originate from a woman in her late teens or twenties with stable Graves' hyperthyroidism.

This clonotype was counted at least ten times. The CDR3 DNA follows: TGTGCCAGCAGTTACTTCCCGGGGGCCAACGTCCTGACTTTC. This translates into CASSYFPGANVLTF. The chain joins TRBV6-5 to TRBJ2-6; D gene uncertain. CDR1 MNHEY and CDR2 SVGAGI come from the germline V gene. The CDR3 covers 14 residues. Trimming took off 1 base at V and 4 bases at J, with 5 bases between the two ends.

V usage is TRBV10-3 and J usage is TRBJ2-7, with a weak D call TRBD1 (5 bases). This CDR3 has 12 amino acids. The V end lost 3 bases, the J end lost 6 bases, and 9 bases lay between the germline ends. Germline loops: CDR1 ENHRY, CDR2 SYGVKD. CDR3 sequence (DNA): TGTGCCATCAGTGACCAGGGTGTCGAGCAGTACTTC. This sequence encodes CAISDQGVEQYF.

The chain carries TRBV30 and TRBJ2-7; 7 bases match TRBD2. Trimming took 5 bases from V and 3 from J; bases not matched to a gene: 10. The CDR3 totals 14 residues. CDR1 is GTSNPN and CDR2 is SVGIG in the germline V gene (reference sequence). The CDR3 DNA reads TGTGCCTGGCTGGTGCGGGGGAAAGACTACGAGCAGTACTTC. It translates to CAWLVRGKDYEQYF.

This clonotype appeared many times. This chain connects TRBV7-2 to TRBJ2-7; unclear D gene. Trimming shortened V by 1 base and J by 0 bases, and 7 bases separated the two germline ends. Germline lookup yields CDR1 SGHTA and CDR2 FQGNSA. The CDR3 runs 14 residues. As DNA, the CDR3 is TGTGCCAGCAGCTTAGATCCGAACTCCTACGAGCAGTACTTC. Its translation is CASSLDPNSYEQYF.

There are many counts of this clonotype. The genes are TRBV7-2 and TRBJ2-2, with 11 bases matching TRBD2. Germline CDR1 reads SGHTA; CDR2 reads FQGNSA. This CDR3 comprises 16 residues. V trimming: 4 bases; J trimming: 4 bases; junction bases outside the gene matches: 5. In DNA form, the CDR3 reads TGTGCCAGCAGCTCTCTAGCGGGAGGCTTCACCGGGGAGCTGTTTTTT. Protein: CASSSLAGGFTGELFF.

The chain couples TRBV25-1 to TRBJ1-3, with D tentatively TRBD1 (6 bases). The V end lost 5 bases, the J end lost 0 bases, and 17 bases lay between the germline ends. Germline assignment: CDR1 MGHDK and CDR2 SYGVNS. This CDR3 has 17 residues. The chain's CDR3 is CASSNNRDWISGNTIYF. The CDR3 region has the DNA TGTGCCAGCAGTAATAACAGGGATTGGATCTCTGGAAACACCATATATTTT.

This clonotype was counted many times. This chain links TRBV3-1 with TRBJ2-7, with D uncertain. The CDR3 contains 13 residues. Germline CDR1 and CDR2: LGHDT and YNNKEL (reference sequence). The germline V and J ends were trimmed by 1 base and 2 bases, with 6 bases remaining between them. CDR3 region: CASSQGSTYEQYF. CDR3 in DNA: TGTGCCAGCAGCCAAGGGTCCACCTACGAGCAGTACTTC.

The table lists this clonotype with many counts. This chain uses TRBV30 with TRBJ2-5; D is ambiguous. V was clipped by 4 bases and J by 1 base, with 10 bases between them. Per germline, CDR1 GTSNPN and CDR2 SVGIG (reference sequence). This CDR3 comprises 13 residues. The CDR3 protein is CAWMESAQETQYF. CDR3 coding DNA: TGTGCCTGGATGGAATCCGCCCAAGAGACCCAGTACTTC.

The V and J genes are TRBV12-3 or TRBV12-4 and TRBJ2-5; the D gene is possibly TRBD1 (5 bases). The ends were cut back, 4 bases at V and 5 bases at J, with 14 bases in the middle. The CDR3 consists of 14 residues. CDR3 protein: CASSYRQGWETQYF. CDR3 nucleotide sequence: TGTGCCAGCAGTTATCGCCAGGGCTGGGAGACCCAGTACTTC.

At least ten counts were recorded for this clonotype. The V gene is TRBV4-1, the J gene TRBJ1-2; D is unclear. V was trimmed by 1 base and J by 6 bases, leaving 12 bases between them. This CDR3 region has 14 residues. Germline CDR1 and CDR2: MGHRA and YSYEKL. The CDR3 DNA sequence: TGCGCCAGCAGCCAAGTTTGGAATTCTCATGGCTACACCTTC. As protein: CASSQVWNSHGYTF.

This clonotype was recorded at least ten times. The gene calls are TRBV7-9 and TRBJ2-7, with D perhaps TRBD1 or TRBD2 (5 bases each). CDR1 and CDR2 (germline): SEHNR, FQNEAQ (reference sequence). V was cut by 7 bases and J by 3 bases, with 19 bases left in between. This CDR3 has 15 amino acids. CDR3 residues: CASTTWGTESYEQYF. The DNA for the CDR3 is TGTGCCAGCACAACATGGGGGACGGAAAGCTACGAGCAGTACTTC.

This clonotype came up a few times. The chain carries TRBV7-2 and TRBJ2-7; D is possibly TRBD2 (6 bases). The V end lost 0 bases, the J end lost 0 bases, and 18 bases lay between the germline ends. The CDR3 consists of 18 residues. The germline V gene encodes CDR1 SGHTA and CDR2 FQGNSA. For the CDR3, the DNA is TGTGCCAGCAGCTTAGCCGTAGGGGTTAGCGGATACTCCTACGAGCAGTACTTC. Translated, it gives CASSLAVGVSGYSYEQYF.